This T cell receptor (beta chain) was sequenced for a study of T cells after yellow fever vaccination. About the research overall: Libraries from low-cell-number fractions were prepared with the SMART-Seq v4 Ultra Low Input RNA kit.

Synthesis of TCR cDNA relied on 5'RACE template switching, which attached a universal primer site and UMIs. MiXCR, run by TCRdb on the 5' RACE reads, gives a single entry per CDR3 protein. In the table there are around 320,000 distinct CDR3 sequences, approximately 12% of which are singletons. Study-level points and caveats: One caveat is that FACS-sorted repertoires could contain abundant clonotypes contaminating from the bulk population. Only a minor proportion of clonotypes was detected across both CD4 and CD8 compartments.

Germline assignment: CDR1 SGHRS and CDR2 YFSETQ. The CDR3 is 11 residues long. Between the trimmed V and J ends, which lost 6 bases and 7 bases, there was a span of 10 bases. This clonotype came up a few times. Its target is not known. The sample consisted of CD4+ T cells sorted from PBMCs, taken 45 days after the yellow fever booster vaccination. The V and J genes are TRBV5-1 and TRBJ2-5; the D gene is possibly TRBD2 (5 bases). The sequence derives from a man in his late teens or twenties who received the YFV17D yellow fever vaccine. The CDR3, as DNA: TGCGCCAGCACGTGGGCGGGGACCCAGTACTTC. Translation gives CASTWAGTQYF.